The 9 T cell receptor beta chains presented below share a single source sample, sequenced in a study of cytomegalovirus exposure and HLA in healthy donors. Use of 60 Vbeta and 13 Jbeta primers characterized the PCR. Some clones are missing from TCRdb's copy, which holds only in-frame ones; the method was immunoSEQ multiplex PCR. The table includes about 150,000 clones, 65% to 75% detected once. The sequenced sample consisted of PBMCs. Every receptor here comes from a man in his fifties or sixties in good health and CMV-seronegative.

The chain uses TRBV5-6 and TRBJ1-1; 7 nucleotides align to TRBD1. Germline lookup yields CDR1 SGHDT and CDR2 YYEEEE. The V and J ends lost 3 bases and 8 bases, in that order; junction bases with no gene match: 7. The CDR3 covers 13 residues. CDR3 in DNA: TGTGCCAGCAGCTCCCAGGGGGGAGAGGAAGCTTTCTTT. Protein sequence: CASSSQGGEEAFF.

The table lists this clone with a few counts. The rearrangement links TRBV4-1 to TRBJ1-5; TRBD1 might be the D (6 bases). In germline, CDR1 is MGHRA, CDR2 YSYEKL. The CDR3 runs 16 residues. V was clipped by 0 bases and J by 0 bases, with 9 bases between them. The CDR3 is CASSQEGTHSNQPQHF. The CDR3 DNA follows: TGCGCCAGCAGCCAAGAAGGGACACATAGCAATCAGCCCCAGCATTTT.

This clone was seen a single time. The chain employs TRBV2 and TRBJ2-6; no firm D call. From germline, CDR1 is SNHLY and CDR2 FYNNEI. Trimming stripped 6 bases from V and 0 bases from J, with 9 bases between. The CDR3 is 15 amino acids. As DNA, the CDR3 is TGTGCCAGCAGCCCAGACATCTCTGGGGCCAACGTCCTGACTTTC. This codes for CASSPDISGANVLTF.

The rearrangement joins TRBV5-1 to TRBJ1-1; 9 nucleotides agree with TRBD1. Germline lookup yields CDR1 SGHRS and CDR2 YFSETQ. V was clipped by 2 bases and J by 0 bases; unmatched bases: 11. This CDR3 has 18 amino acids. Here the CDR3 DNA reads TGCGCCAGCAGCTTCCAAGGGGACAGGGCTAGGGTGAACACTGAAGCTTTCTTT. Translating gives CASSFQGDRARVNTEAFF.

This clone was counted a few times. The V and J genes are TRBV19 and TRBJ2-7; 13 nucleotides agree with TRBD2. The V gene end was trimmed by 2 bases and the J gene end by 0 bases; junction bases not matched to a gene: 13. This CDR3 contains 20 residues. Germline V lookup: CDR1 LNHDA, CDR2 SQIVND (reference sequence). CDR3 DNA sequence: TGTGCCAGTAGTATAAGGGGGACTAGCGGGGACATGGGCCACTCCTACGAGCAGTACTTC. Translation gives CASSIRGTSGDMGHSYEQYF.

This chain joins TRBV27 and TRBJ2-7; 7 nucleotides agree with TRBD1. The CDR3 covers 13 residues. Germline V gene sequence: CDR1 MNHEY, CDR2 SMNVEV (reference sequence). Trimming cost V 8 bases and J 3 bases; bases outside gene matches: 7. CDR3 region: CASHSTGVYEQYF. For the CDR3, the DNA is TGTGCCAGCCATTCCACAGGGGTCTACGAGCAGTACTTC.

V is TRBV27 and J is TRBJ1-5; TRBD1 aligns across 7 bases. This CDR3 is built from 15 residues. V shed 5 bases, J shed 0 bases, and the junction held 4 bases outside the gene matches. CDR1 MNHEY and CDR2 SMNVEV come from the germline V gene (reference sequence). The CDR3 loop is CASSPGTDSNQPQHF. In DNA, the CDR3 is TGTGCCAGCAGTCCGGGGACAGATAGCAATCAGCCCCAGCATTTT.

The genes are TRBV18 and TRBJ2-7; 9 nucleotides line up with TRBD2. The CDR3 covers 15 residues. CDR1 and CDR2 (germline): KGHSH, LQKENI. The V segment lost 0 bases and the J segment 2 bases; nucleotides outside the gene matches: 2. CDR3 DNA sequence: TGTGCCAGCTCACCACCCGCTAGCGGGACCTACGAGCAGTACTTC. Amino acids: CASSPPASGTYEQYF.

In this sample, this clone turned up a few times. The CDR3 DNA is TGCGCCAGCAGCCAGACAACAGGGGGTAACTCCTACGAGCAGTACTTC. As protein: CASSQTTGGNSYEQYF. The chain has TRBV4-3 and TRBJ2-7; 8 positions match TRBD1. Germline loops: CDR1 LGHNA, CDR2 YSLEER. Trimming removed 3 bases from V and 0 bases from J; junction bases left unmatched: 7. The CDR3 is 16 residues long.